This T cell receptor (beta chain) was profiled in a study of T cells in Graves' hyperthyroidism and ophthalmopathy. General observations from the study: A model of 13 V-J pairs discriminated ophthalmopathy from stable hyperthyroidism.

Amplification yielded TCR beta CDR3 regions, with RNA transcripts as the source. First-round RT-PCR targeting the TCR CDR3 was performed with the HTBI primer set. TCRdb itself ran the multiplex PCR reads through MiXCR, one entry per CDR3 protein. The sample lists around 450,000 distinct CDR3 sequences; 15% to 19% were seen once. For this clonotype: What it binds is not known.

Germline V gives CDR1 SGHRS, CDR2 YFSETQ. V was pared by 3 bases and J by 7 bases, with 7 bases of the junction left unmatched. The CDR3 covers 14 residues. The source material was blood. V is TRBV5-1 and J is TRBJ1-2, with 9 bases matching TRBD1. The clonotype originates from a woman younger than 35 with Graves' hyperthyroidism. CDR3 loop: CASSSGDRVLGYTF. In DNA, the CDR3 is TGCGCCAGCAGCTCGGGGGACAGGGTCCTTGGCTACACCTTC.